Listed below are T cell receptor beta chains from one sample, sequenced in a study of PD-1 blockade in classical Hodgkin lymphoma. The data were produced by immunoSEQ multiplex PCR, yet TCRdb's version contains in-frame clones alone and is incomplete. The sample has 25,000 to 30,000 clones, around three quarters seen once. Sequenced material: CD4+ T cells from blood, taken at baseline. The receptors shown here come from a human donor with classical Hodgkin lymphoma. CDR3s leave out the opening cysteine and the closing phenylalanine or tryptophan.

J: TRBJ1-2
V: TRBV6-1
CDR3: ASSEAPLLVYGYT

J: TRBJ2-5
V: TRBV28
CDR3: ASSPTVAGEETQY

J: TRBJ1-5
V: TRBV30
CDR3: AWSMDSYNQPQH

J: TRBJ2-7
V: TRBV4-3
CDR3: ASSRQSGSYEQY

J: TRBJ2-7
V: TRBV5-5
CDR3: ASSGGLAGGYEQY

J: TRBJ1-4
V: TRBV29-1
CDR3: SVPSPTNEKLF

J: TRBJ1-3
V: TRBV11-3
CDR3: ASSPGIHSGNTIY

J: TRBJ2-5
V: TRBV2
CDR3: ASTRLGLQGETQY

J: TRBJ1-6
V: TRBV19
CDR3: ASSIGANSPLH

J: TRBJ2-5
V: TRBV18
CDR3: ASSLSGHQETQY

J: TRBJ2-3
V: TRBV2
CDR3: ASTRLSSTDTQY

J: TRBJ2-5
V: TRBV7-8
CDR3: ASRKPLVPETQY

J: TRBJ1-2
V: TRBV7-2
CDR3: ASSWDTYGYT

J: TRBJ1-2
V: TRBV5-1
CDR3: ASSLSGSTNYGYT

J: TRBJ1-5
V: TRBV7-2
CDR3: ASSLEGGQPQH

J: TRBJ2-7
V: TRBV6-5
CDR3: ASSRYGPFYEQY

J: TRBJ1-1
V: TRBV19
CDR3: ASRGQGNTEAF

J: TRBJ1-4
V: TRBV6-1
CDR3: AGSGSANEKLF

J: TRBJ1-2
V: TRBV5-4
CDR3: ASSFSTGWGYT

J: TRBJ2-2
V: TRBV19
CDR3: ASSILAGANTGELF

J: TRBJ1-5
V: TRBV19
CDR3: ASSAGISNQPQH

J: TRBJ2-5
V: TRBV7-3
CDR3: ASSTQGASETQY

J: TRBJ2-2
V: TRBV25-1
CDR3: ASSEWGGPGELF

J: TRBJ1-2
V: TRBV11-3
CDR3: ASSQDRGYGYT

J: TRBJ1-4
V: TRBV11-2
CDR3: ASSLGLQGNEKLF

J: TRBJ1-2
V: TRBV7-3
CDR3: ASSLGQGYGYT

J: TRBJ1-4
V: TRBV19
CDR3: ASRNRGSATNEKLF

J: TRBJ2-7
V: TRBV7-9
CDR3: ASSPWVDLGANYDEQY